A selection of T cell receptor beta chains follows, all from one sample in a study of blood T cell repertoires in COVID-19. The protocol was immunoSEQ multiplex PCR, while the TCRdb copy is restricted to in-frame clones and leaves out a portion. The sample has 200,000 to 300,000 clones, approximately 84% seen once. Material: peripheral blood. The receptors stem from a man in his fifties with acute or convalescent COVID-19. The CDR3 runs from the conserved cysteine through the conserved F or W. The order of the fields is D gene, V gene, J gene, clone size, CDR3 protein, CDR3 DNA. The D gene is left open where the match is weak. Clone size is given for some rows only: seen once, a few or many times, or a class if the clone is expanded.

d_gene: TRBD1
v_gene: TRBV29-1
j_gene: TRBJ2-7
abundance: NA
CDR3aa: CSVDGDRGYEQYF
CDR3nt: TGCAGCGTTGATGGTGACAGGGGTTACGAGCAGTACTTC

d_gene: NA
v_gene: TRBV5-1
j_gene: TRBJ1-1
abundance: NA
CDR3aa: CASSFDRMNTEAFF
CDR3nt: TGCGCCAGCAGCTTCGACAGGATGAACACTGAAGCTTTCTTT

d_gene: NA
v_gene: TRBV3-1/TRBV3-2
j_gene: TRBJ1-6
abundance: NA
CDR3aa: CASSQGAAEGNSPLHF
CDR3nt: TGTGCCAGCAGCCAAGGAGCCGCGGAGGGAAATTCACCCCTCCACTTT

d_gene: TRBD2
v_gene: TRBV3-1/TRBV3-2
j_gene: TRBJ2-7
abundance: NA
CDR3aa: CASSQAGLAINEQYF
CDR3nt: TGTGCCAGCAGCCAAGCGGGACTAGCGATCAACGAGCAGTACTTC

d_gene: TRBD1
v_gene: TRBV19
j_gene: TRBJ2-7
abundance: NA
CDR3aa: CASSLTGIGDEQYF
CDR3nt: TGTGCCAGTAGCCTGACAGGGATCGGCGACGAGCAGTACTTC

d_gene: NA
v_gene: TRBV6-6
j_gene: TRBJ2-1
abundance: NA
CDR3aa: CASSQDTVGEQFF
CDR3nt: TGTGCCAGCAGCCAGGACACTGTCGGTGAGCAGTTCTTC

d_gene: TRBD1
v_gene: TRBV25-1
j_gene: TRBJ2-3
abundance: NA
CDR3aa: CASSVLTGTVVDTQYF
CDR3nt: TGTGCCAGCAGTGTACTTACCGGGACAGTGGTAGATACGCAGTATTTT

d_gene: NA
v_gene: TRBV6-2/TRBV6-3
j_gene: TRBJ1-2
abundance: NA
CDR3aa: CASSYPTGRSYTF
CDR3nt: TGTGCCAGCAGTTACCCGACAGGAAGGAGCTACACCTTC

d_gene: NA
v_gene: TRBV5-6
j_gene: TRBJ1-2
abundance: NA
CDR3aa: CASSLVGGSAYGYTF
CDR3nt: TGTGCCAGCAGCTTGGTGGGGGGTTCAGCCTATGGCTACACCTTC

d_gene: NA
v_gene: TRBV11-2
j_gene: TRBJ1-1
abundance: NA
CDR3aa: CASSRLELNTEAFF
CDR3nt: TGTGCCAGCAGCCGATTAGAACTGAACACTGAAGCTTTCTTT

d_gene: TRBD1
v_gene: TRBV5-1
j_gene: TRBJ2-7
abundance: once
CDR3aa: CASRNPDRDRGEQYF
CDR3nt: TGCGCCAGCAGGAACCCTGACAGGGACAGGGGCGAGCAGTACTTC

d_gene: NA
v_gene: TRBV5-8
j_gene: TRBJ1-1
abundance: NA
CDR3aa: CASSRSPIRTEAFF
CDR3nt: TGTGCCAGCAGCCGGAGTCCAATCCGGACTGAAGCTTTCTTT

d_gene: TRBD2
v_gene: TRBV6-5
j_gene: TRBJ2-3
abundance: once
CDR3aa: CASSYLGTSGTDTQYF
CDR3nt: TGTGCCAGCAGTTACTTGGGGACTAGCGGCACAGATACGCAGTATTTT

d_gene: NA
v_gene: TRBV9
j_gene: TRBJ2-2
abundance: NA
CDR3aa: CASSLRRNTNTGELFF
CDR3nt: TGTGCCAGCAGCCTACGGCGGAATACGAACACCGGGGAGCTGTTTTTT

d_gene: NA
v_gene: TRBV9
j_gene: TRBJ1-6
abundance: NA
CDR3aa: CASSAPGPALHF
CDR3nt: TGTGCCAGCAGCGCCCCGGGTCCAGCCCTCCACTTT

d_gene: TRBD2
v_gene: TRBV3-1/TRBV3-2
j_gene: TRBJ2-5
abundance: NA
CDR3aa: CASSRRGGETQYF
CDR3nt: TGTGCCAGCAGCCGGCGGGGGGGAGAGACCCAGTACTTC

d_gene: NA
v_gene: TRBV11-3
j_gene: TRBJ1-1
abundance: NA
CDR3aa: CASSPQGRMNTEAFF
CDR3nt: TGTGCCAGCAGCCCACAGGGACGTATGAACACTGAAGCTTTCTTT

d_gene: NA
v_gene: TRBV5-6
j_gene: TRBJ1-3
abundance: NA
CDR3aa: CASSPRGGNTIYF
CDR3nt: TGTGCCAGCAGCCCACGGGGGGGAAACACCATATATTTT